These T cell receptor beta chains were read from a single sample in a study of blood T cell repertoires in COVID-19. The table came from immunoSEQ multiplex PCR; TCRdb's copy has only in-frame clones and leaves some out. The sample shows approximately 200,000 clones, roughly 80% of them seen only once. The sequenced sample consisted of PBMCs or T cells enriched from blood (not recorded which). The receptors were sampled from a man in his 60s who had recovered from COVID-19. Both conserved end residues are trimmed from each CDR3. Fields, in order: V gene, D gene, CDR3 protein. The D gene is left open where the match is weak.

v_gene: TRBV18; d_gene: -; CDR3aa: ASSPRGNTEAF
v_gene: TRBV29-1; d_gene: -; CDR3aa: SVEDVQGSSYEQY
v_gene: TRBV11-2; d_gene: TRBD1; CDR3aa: ASSLAGGPYEQY
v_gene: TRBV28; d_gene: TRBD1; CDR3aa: ASTYDRGRKQAF
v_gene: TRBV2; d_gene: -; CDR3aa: ASSENREYTGELF
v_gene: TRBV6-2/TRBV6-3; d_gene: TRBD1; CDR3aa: ASSRQGPGNTIY
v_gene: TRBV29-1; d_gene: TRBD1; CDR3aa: SGTGLLIDTEAF
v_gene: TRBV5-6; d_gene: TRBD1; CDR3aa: ASSKRDGQGYGYT
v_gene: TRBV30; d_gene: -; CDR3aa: AWSYDTGYGYT
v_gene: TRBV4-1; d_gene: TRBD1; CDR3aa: ASSLTDRGIKNTGELF
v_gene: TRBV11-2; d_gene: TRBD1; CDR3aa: ASSFRDRFNSPLH
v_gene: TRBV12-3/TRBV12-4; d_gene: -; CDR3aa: ASSLSGLNEAF
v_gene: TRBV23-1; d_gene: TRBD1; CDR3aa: ASRGEGQGCSPLH
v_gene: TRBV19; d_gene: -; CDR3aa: ASSKEYEQF
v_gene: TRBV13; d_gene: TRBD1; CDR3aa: ASSLNRGSYEQY
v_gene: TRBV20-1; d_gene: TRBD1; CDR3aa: SASWDRVVPNTEAF
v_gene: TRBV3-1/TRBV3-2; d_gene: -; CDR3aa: ASSQMGLRTDTQY
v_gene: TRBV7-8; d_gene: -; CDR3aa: ASSLGPPGLGTEAF
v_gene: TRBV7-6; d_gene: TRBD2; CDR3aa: ASSLAGSGGQETQY
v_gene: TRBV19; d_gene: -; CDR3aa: ASSIWQGNEKLF
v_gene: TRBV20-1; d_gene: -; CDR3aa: SAPLGYGYT
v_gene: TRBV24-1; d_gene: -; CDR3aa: ATSAPSGNFNEQF
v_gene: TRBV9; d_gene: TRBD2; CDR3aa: ASSKTSGGAGEQF
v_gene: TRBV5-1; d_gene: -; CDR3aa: ASSPHGGASPRTQY
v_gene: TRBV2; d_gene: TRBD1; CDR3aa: ASIGQGTEETQY